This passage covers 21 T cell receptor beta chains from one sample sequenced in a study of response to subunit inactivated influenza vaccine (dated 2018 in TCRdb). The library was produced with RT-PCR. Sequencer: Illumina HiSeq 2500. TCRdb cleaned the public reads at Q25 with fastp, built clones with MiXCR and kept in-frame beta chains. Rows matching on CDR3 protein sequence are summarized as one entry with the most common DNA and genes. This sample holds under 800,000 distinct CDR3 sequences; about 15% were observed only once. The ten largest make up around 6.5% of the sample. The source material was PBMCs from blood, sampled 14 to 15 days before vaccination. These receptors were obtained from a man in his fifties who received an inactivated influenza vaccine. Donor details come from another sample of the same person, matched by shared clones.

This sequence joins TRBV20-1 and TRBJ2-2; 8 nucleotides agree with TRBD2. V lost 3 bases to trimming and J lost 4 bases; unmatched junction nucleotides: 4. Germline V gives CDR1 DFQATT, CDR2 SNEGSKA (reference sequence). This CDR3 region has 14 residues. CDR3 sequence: CSARNGRATGELFF. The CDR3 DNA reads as TGCAGTGCTAGGAACGGGAGGGCCACCGGGGAGCTGTTTTTT.

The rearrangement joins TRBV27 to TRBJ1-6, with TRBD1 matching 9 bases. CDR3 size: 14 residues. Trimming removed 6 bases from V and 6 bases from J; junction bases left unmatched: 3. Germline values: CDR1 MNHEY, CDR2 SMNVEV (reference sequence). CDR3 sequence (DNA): TGTGCCAGCAGGGGGACAGGGTTTAATTCACCCCTCCACTTT. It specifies CASRGTGFNSPLHF.

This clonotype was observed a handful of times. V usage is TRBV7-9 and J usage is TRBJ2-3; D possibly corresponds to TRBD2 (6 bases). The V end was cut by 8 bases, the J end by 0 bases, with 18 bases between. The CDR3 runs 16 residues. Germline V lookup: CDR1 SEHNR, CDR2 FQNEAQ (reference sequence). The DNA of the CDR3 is TGTGCCAGCTTCAAGGAGCGGGCTTCTAGCACAGATACGCAGTATTTT. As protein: CASFKERASSTDTQYF.

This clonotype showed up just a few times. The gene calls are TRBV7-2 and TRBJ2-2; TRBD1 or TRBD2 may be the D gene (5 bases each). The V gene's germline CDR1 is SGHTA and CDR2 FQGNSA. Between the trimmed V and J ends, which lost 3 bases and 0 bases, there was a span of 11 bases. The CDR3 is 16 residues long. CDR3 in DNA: TGTGCCAGCAGCTTTGTGGGGACCTCGAACACCGGGGAGCTGTTTTTT. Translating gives CASSFVGTSNTGELFF.

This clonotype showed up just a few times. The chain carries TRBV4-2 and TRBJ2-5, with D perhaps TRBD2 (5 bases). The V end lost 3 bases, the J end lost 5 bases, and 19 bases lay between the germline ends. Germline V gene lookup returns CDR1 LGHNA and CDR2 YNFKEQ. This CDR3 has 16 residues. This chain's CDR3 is CASSQAGLNPRETQYF. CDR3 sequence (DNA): TGTGCCAGCAGCCAGGCCGGACTCAACCCGAGGGAGACCCAGTACTTC.

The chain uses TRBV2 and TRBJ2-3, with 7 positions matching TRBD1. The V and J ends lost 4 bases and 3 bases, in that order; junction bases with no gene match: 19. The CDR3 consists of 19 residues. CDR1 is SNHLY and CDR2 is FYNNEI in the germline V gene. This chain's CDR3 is CASSGDRSTFGLGTDTQYF. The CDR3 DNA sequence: TGTGCCAGCAGTGGGGACAGATCAACTTTTGGTCTCGGGACAGATACGCAGTATTTT.

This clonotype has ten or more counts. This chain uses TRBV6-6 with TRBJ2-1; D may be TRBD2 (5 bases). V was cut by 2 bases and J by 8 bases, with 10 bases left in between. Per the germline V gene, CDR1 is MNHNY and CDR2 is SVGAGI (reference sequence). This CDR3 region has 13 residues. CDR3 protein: CASSYRGMDEQFF. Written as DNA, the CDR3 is TGTGCCAGCAGTTACCGGGGAATGGATGAGCAGTTCTTC.

The CDR3 spells CASSFGLNFYEQYF. The CDR3 DNA reads as TGTGCCAGCAGCTTCGGGCTAAATTTCTACGAGCAGTACTTC. The V and J genes are TRBV7-9 and TRBJ2-7; D is ambiguous. Germline loops: CDR1 SEHNR, CDR2 FQNEAQ (reference sequence). CDR3 length: 14 residues. The V end was cut by 3 bases, the J end by 3 bases, with 12 bases between.

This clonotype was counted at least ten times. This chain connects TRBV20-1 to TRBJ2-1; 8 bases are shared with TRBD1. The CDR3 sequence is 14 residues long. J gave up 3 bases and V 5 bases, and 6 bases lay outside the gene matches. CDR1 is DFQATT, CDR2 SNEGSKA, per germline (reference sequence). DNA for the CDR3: TGCAGTGCTGACAGGGGCGAGGACTACAATGAGCAGTTCTTC. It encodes CSADRGEDYNEQFF.

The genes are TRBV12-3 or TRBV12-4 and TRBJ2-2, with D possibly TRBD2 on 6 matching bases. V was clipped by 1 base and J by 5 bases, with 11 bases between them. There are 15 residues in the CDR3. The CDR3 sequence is CASSLGLSGTGELFF. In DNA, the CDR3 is TGTGCCAGCAGTTTAGGCCTCAGCGGGACCGGGGAGCTGTTTTTT.

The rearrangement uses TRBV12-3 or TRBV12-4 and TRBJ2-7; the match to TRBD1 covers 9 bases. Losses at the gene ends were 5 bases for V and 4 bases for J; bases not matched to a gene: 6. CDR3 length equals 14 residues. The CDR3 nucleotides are TGTGCCAGCAGTCGGACAGGGGCAGGGTACGAGCAGTACTTC. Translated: CASSRTGAGYEQYF.

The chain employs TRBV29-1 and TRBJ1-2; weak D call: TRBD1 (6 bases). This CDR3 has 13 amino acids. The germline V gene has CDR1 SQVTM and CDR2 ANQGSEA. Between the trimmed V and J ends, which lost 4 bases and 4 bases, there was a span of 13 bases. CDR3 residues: CSVAQQGGYGYTF. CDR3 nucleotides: TGCAGCGTTGCCCAACAGGGAGGCTATGGCTACACCTTC.

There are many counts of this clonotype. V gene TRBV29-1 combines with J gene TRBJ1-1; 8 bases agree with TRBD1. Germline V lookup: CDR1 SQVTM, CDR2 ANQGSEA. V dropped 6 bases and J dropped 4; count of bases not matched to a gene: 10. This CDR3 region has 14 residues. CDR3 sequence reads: CSVPGTGGFTEAFF. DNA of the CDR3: TGCAGCGTCCCCGGGACAGGAGGATTCACTGAAGCTTTCTTT.

In DNA, the CDR3 is TGTGCCAGCAGTTTAAGGGGTGGTGGGGCCAACGTCCTGACTTTC. Translating gives CASSLRGGGANVLTF. V is TRBV28 and J is TRBJ2-6; D perhaps matches TRBD1 (5 bases). The V gene's germline CDR1 is MDHEN and CDR2 SYDVKM. The CDR3 loop spans 15 amino acids. V was clipped by 2 bases and J by 3 bases, with 8 bases between them.

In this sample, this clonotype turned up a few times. CDR3 amino acids: CSAIRTGGVSKAFF. CDR3 DNA sequence: TGCAGTGCTATCCGTACAGGGGGGGTTTCTAAAGCTTTCTTT. The chain couples TRBV20-1 to TRBJ1-1; 8 positions match TRBD1. With V trimmed by 4 bases and J by 9 bases, 13 bases remained unmatched. Germline-derived CDR1 and CDR2 are DFQATT and SNEGSKA (reference sequence). The CDR3 consists of 14 residues.

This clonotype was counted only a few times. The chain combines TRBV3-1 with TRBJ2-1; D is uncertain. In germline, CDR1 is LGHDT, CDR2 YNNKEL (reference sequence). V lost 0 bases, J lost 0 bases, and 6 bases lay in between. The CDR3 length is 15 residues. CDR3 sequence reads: CASSQDISSYNEQFF. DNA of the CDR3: TGTGCCAGCAGCCAAGATATTTCCTCCTACAATGAGCAGTTCTTC.

CDR3 DNA: TGTGCCAGCAGTTTAGGAACGACGGGACAGGGAGACTTGAGCACAGATACGCAGTATTTT. The encoded protein is CASSLGTTGQGDLSTDTQYF. The chain combines TRBV12-3 or TRBV12-4 with TRBJ2-3; 9 nucleotides agree with TRBD1. The CDR3 loop spans 20 amino acids. With V trimmed by 1 base and J by 0 bases, 14 bases remained unmatched.

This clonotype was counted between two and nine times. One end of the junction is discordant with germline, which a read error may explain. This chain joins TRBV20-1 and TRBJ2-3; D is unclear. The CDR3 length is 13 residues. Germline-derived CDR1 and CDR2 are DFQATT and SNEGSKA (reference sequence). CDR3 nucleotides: TGCAGTGCAAGAGACATATTCACAGATACGCAGTATTTT. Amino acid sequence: CSARDIFTDTQYF.

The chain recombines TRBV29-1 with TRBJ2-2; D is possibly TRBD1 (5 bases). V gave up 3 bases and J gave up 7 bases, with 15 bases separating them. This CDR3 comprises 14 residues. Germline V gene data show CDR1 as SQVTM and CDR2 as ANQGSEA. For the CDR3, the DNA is TGCAGCGTTGACTGGTCAGGGAAAGGCGGGGAGCTGTTTTTT. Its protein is CSVDWSGKGGELFF.

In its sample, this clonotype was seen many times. CDR3 DNA sequence: TGTGCCAGCAGCTTATTTGCTAGCGGACTGAACACCGGGGAGCTGTTTTTT. Protein sequence: CASSLFASGLNTGELFF. The chain combines TRBV7-2 with TRBJ2-2; TRBD2 agrees at 7 bases. The CDR3 is made up of 17 amino acids. Germline lookup yields CDR1 SGHTA and CDR2 FQGNSA. After removal of 2 bases from V and 1 base from J, the junction contained 7 bases not matched to a gene.

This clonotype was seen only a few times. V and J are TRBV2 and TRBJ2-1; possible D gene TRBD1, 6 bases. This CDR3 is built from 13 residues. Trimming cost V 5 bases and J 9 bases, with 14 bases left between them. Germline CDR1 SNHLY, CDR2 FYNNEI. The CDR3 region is CASSTIGGGEQFF. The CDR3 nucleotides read TGTGCCAGCAGTACTATTGGGGGCGGTGAGCAGTTCTTC.